The text below deals with one T cell receptor beta chain. V lost 1 base, J lost 1 base, and 10 bases lay in between. Germline-derived CDR1 and CDR2 are LNHDA and SQIVND (reference sequence). There are 15 residues in the CDR3. This sample is part of a study of blood T cell repertoires in COVID-19. Whole-study context: Samples of COVID-19 (acute and convalescent) were obtained from the United States, Italy and Spain. T cells, B-cell-depleted T cells, or PBMCs supplied cDNA or gDNA.

Methods used by the authors: The assay estimated nucleated cells by amplifying reference gene primers. The assay was immunoSEQ multiplex PCR, and TCRdb's table has in-frame clones only and misses some. V, J and clone size were drawn from that table, and D and trimming were deduced from the DNA. The sample carries fewer than 75,000 clones, 82% recorded once. V gene TRBV19 combines with J gene TRBJ1-1; D remains ambiguous. Sequenced: peripheral blood. This receptor was identified in a human donor in a cohort sampled during active COVID-19. The CDR3 is CASSIVLAKNTEAFF. In DNA form, the CDR3 reads TGTGCCAGTAGTATAGTTCTGGCAAAGAACACTGAAGCTTTCTTT.